Listed below are T cell receptor beta chains from one sample, sequenced in a study of regulatory T cells in long-lasting Graves disease. TCRdb reprocessed the multiplex PCR reads with MiXCR, giving one entry per CDR3 protein. The profile shows 350,000 to 550,000 distinct CDR3 sequences, about 16% of them singletons. These data also featured in a second study, about T cells in Graves' hyperthyroidism and ophthalmopathy.

The sample was peripheral blood mononuclear cells (PBMCs), taken at new diagnosis, from a patient treated with antithyroid drugs. These receptors originate from a woman aged 30 to 39 with Graves disease. CDR3s include the opening cysteine and the closing phenylalanine or tryptophan. A D gene is named only where the DNA matches it firmly. Rows give clone size only sometimes, using once, few, many, or a class for an expanded clone.

d_gene: -; j_gene: TRBJ1-6; v_gene: TRBV12-3/TRBV12-4; abundance: -; CDR3nt: TGTGCCACTCAGAACCTTGGGGGTTCACCCCTCCACTTT; CDR3aa: CATQNLGGSPLHF
d_gene: -; j_gene: TRBJ2-1; v_gene: TRBV6-2/TRBV6-3; abundance: many; CDR3nt: TGTGCCAGCAGTTACCCCGGTTCGGGAAGCCATGAGCAGTTCTTC; CDR3aa: CASSYPGSGSHEQFF
d_gene: TRBD2; j_gene: TRBJ2-3; v_gene: TRBV20-1; abundance: -; CDR3nt: TGCAGTGCTACAGGACTAGCGGGAGGGACAGATACGCAGTATTTT; CDR3aa: CSATGLAGGTDTQYF
d_gene: TRBD1; j_gene: TRBJ1-1; v_gene: TRBV6-1; abundance: -; CDR3nt: TGTGCCAGCATTTGGACAGGGAGTAAGAACACTGAAGCTTTCTTT; CDR3aa: CASIWTGSKNTEAFF
d_gene: -; j_gene: TRBJ1-5; v_gene: TRBV24-1; abundance: few; CDR3nt: TGTGCCACCGGGGGGGGGTCTGTCAATCAGCCCCAGCATTTT; CDR3aa: CATGGGSVNQPQHF
d_gene: -; j_gene: TRBJ2-6; v_gene: TRBV7-3; abundance: -; CDR3nt: TGTGCCAGCAGCCCGCATTTCTCTGGGGCCAACGTCCTGACTTTC; CDR3aa: CASSPHFSGANVLTF
d_gene: TRBD1; j_gene: TRBJ2-1; v_gene: TRBV5-5; abundance: -; CDR3nt: TGTGCCAGCAGCTTCGAGACAGGGGTCAATGAGCAGTTCTTC; CDR3aa: CASSFETGVNEQFF
d_gene: -; j_gene: TRBJ1-2; v_gene: TRBV7-9; abundance: once; CDR3nt: TGTGCCAGCAGCTTAAGCAGGGGCGAGTATGGCTACACCTTC; CDR3aa: CASSLSRGEYGYTF
d_gene: TRBD2; j_gene: TRBJ2-1; v_gene: TRBV3-1; abundance: many; CDR3nt: TGTGCCAGCAGCCATCCTAGCGGCTCCTACAATGAGCAGTTCTTC; CDR3aa: CASSHPSGSYNEQFF
d_gene: -; j_gene: TRBJ2-7; v_gene: TRBV19; abundance: many; CDR3nt: TGTGCCAGTACCCGAGGGGAAGGGGGCTACGAGCAGTACTTC; CDR3aa: CASTRGEGGYEQYF
d_gene: TRBD1; j_gene: TRBJ2-3; v_gene: TRBV7-2; abundance: -; CDR3nt: TGTGCCAGCAGCCAACGACAGGGGGGCGCAGATACGCAGTATTTT; CDR3aa: CASSQRQGGADTQYF
d_gene: TRBD1; j_gene: TRBJ1-2; v_gene: TRBV20-1; abundance: -; CDR3nt: TGCAGTGCTAGGGAACCGACAGGGAACTATGGCTACACCTTC; CDR3aa: CSAREPTGNYGYTF
d_gene: TRBD2; j_gene: TRBJ2-1; v_gene: TRBV6-1; abundance: many; CDR3nt: TGCGCCAGCAGTCCTGGACTAGCGGGAGGGTACAATGAGCAGTTCTTC; CDR3aa: CASSPGLAGGYNEQFF
d_gene: -; j_gene: TRBJ1-1; v_gene: TRBV4-1; abundance: -; CDR3nt: TGCGCCAGCAGCCTTACGGAGGCGAACACTGAAGCTTTCTTT; CDR3aa: CASSLTEANTEAFF
d_gene: -; j_gene: TRBJ2-5; v_gene: TRBV20-1; abundance: large; CDR3nt: TGCAGTGCTAGAGGACGGAGCGTCCAAGAGACCCAGTACTTC; CDR3aa: CSARGRSVQETQYF
d_gene: -; j_gene: TRBJ1-5; v_gene: TRBV15; abundance: -; CDR3nt: TGTGCCACCAGCAGAGAAACATGGAGCAATCAGCCCCAGCATTTT; CDR3aa: CATSRETWSNQPQHF
d_gene: -; j_gene: TRBJ2-3; v_gene: TRBV18; abundance: many; CDR3nt: TGTGCCAGCTCACCAGAAGGGGGAGAGAACACAGATACGCAGTATTTT; CDR3aa: CASSPEGGENTDTQYF
d_gene: -; j_gene: TRBJ1-2; v_gene: TRBV5-1; abundance: many; CDR3nt: TGCGCCAGCAGCTTGGCCCCCACAGGCAGCGTCTATGGCTACACCTTC; CDR3aa: CASSLAPTGSVYGYTF
d_gene: -; j_gene: TRBJ1-5; v_gene: TRBV20-1; abundance: many; CDR3nt: TGCAGTGCTAGAGATAACGGAATCGGTCAGCCCCAGCATTTT; CDR3aa: CSARDNGIGQPQHF
d_gene: -; j_gene: TRBJ2-5; v_gene: TRBV20-1; abundance: many; CDR3nt: TGCAGTGTGACCGCGGGACTGGAGACCCAGTACTTC; CDR3aa: CSVTAGLETQYF
d_gene: TRBD2; j_gene: TRBJ2-7; v_gene: TRBV12-3/TRBV12-4; abundance: many; CDR3nt: TGTGCCAGCAGTCCGCACCGCCCCGGGACTAGCGGGAGCTACGAGCAGTACTTC; CDR3aa: CASSPHRPGTSGSYEQYF
d_gene: -; j_gene: TRBJ2-3; v_gene: TRBV4-1; abundance: -; CDR3nt: TGCGCCAGCAGCCGGAGATTATCTAGCACAGATACGCAGTATTTT; CDR3aa: CASSRRLSSTDTQYF
d_gene: TRBD1; j_gene: TRBJ2-7; v_gene: TRBV19; abundance: -; CDR3nt: TGTGCCAGTAGTAGGACCTCCGGGACAGTATCCTACGAGCAGTACTTC; CDR3aa: CASSRTSGTVSYEQYF
d_gene: -; j_gene: TRBJ2-1; v_gene: TRBV5-1; abundance: -; CDR3nt: TGCGCCAGCAGCTTAGGTAGGGGAACCTGCAATGGGCAGTTCTTC; CDR3aa: CASSLGRGTCNGQFF
d_gene: TRBD1; j_gene: TRBJ1-5; v_gene: TRBV18; abundance: many; CDR3nt: TGTGCCAGCTCACAACTCGGGACAGGGGGCAATCAGCCCCAGCATTTT; CDR3aa: CASSQLGTGGNQPQHF
d_gene: -; j_gene: TRBJ2-7; v_gene: TRBV20-1; abundance: many; CDR3nt: TGCAGTGCTAGAGCGACCGGGAGTGGCTACGAGCAGTACTTC; CDR3aa: CSARATGSGYEQYF
d_gene: -; j_gene: TRBJ2-5; v_gene: TRBV30; abundance: many; CDR3nt: TGTGCCTGGGGGACCGAAGAGACCCAGTACTTC; CDR3aa: CAWGTEETQYF
d_gene: TRBD2; j_gene: TRBJ2-7; v_gene: TRBV3-1; abundance: many; CDR3nt: TGTGCCAGCACCCGGCGGGGGGACTACGAGCAGTACTTC; CDR3aa: CASTRRGDYEQYF
d_gene: -; j_gene: TRBJ2-7; v_gene: TRBV20-1; abundance: -; CDR3nt: TGCAGTGCTAGAGTGCCGGCACGGCCGCTCTCCTACGAGCAGTACTTC; CDR3aa: CSARVPARPLSYEQYF
d_gene: -; j_gene: TRBJ2-1; v_gene: TRBV19; abundance: many; CDR3nt: TGTGCCAGTAAAGGCAAGCGGTCCGTATATGAGCAGTTCTTC; CDR3aa: CASKGKRSVYEQFF
d_gene: -; j_gene: TRBJ2-7; v_gene: TRBV7-9; abundance: many; CDR3nt: TGTGCCAGCAGCTTAGGGGGGAACTCCTACGAGCAGTACTTC; CDR3aa: CASSLGGNSYEQYF
d_gene: -; j_gene: TRBJ1-1; v_gene: TRBV7-9; abundance: -; CDR3nt: TGTGCCAGCAGCCGAGGACCCCGAACTGAAGCTTTCTTT; CDR3aa: CASSRGPRTEAFF
d_gene: -; j_gene: TRBJ2-1; v_gene: TRBV11-3; abundance: many; CDR3nt: TGTGCCAGCAGCTTATCTGGCTCCCCTAGCTCCTACAATGAGCAGTTCTTC; CDR3aa: CASSLSGSPSSYNEQFF
d_gene: -; j_gene: TRBJ1-5; v_gene: TRBV6-5; abundance: -; CDR3nt: TGTGCCAGCAGTTACTCAGGGGCCCAGCCCCAGCATTTT; CDR3aa: CASSYSGAQPQHF
d_gene: TRBD1; j_gene: TRBJ1-4; v_gene: TRBV2; abundance: -; CDR3nt: TGTGCCAGCAGCTTTCGGGACAGGGGTAATGAAAAACTGTTTTTT; CDR3aa: CASSFRDRGNEKLFF
d_gene: TRBD2; j_gene: TRBJ2-1; v_gene: TRBV29-1; abundance: many; CDR3nt: TGCAGCGTTGAGGGGACTAGCGGGATGACTTGGGAGTTCTTC; CDR3aa: CSVEGTSGMTWEFF
d_gene: -; j_gene: TRBJ2-1; v_gene: TRBV4-1; abundance: many; CDR3nt: TGCGCCAGCAGCCAAGACGGCGACCACTCCTACAATGAGCAGTTCTTC; CDR3aa: CASSQDGDHSYNEQFF
d_gene: TRBD2; j_gene: TRBJ2-5; v_gene: TRBV5-1; abundance: few; CDR3nt: TGCGCCAGCAGCTTGAGAAGCGGGAGATTGCGAGAGACCCAGTACTTC; CDR3aa: CASSLRSGRLRETQYF
d_gene: -; j_gene: TRBJ1-1; v_gene: TRBV18; abundance: many; CDR3nt: TGTGCCAGCTCACCACGACAGGAGAACACTGAAGCTTTCTTT; CDR3aa: CASSPRQENTEAFF
d_gene: -; j_gene: TRBJ2-2; v_gene: TRBV27; abundance: many; CDR3nt: TGTGCCAGCAGTTTATCGTTGCTGCACACCGGGGAGCTGTTTTTT; CDR3aa: CASSLSLLHTGELFF
d_gene: -; j_gene: TRBJ2-3; v_gene: TRBV7-2; abundance: -; CDR3nt: TGTGCCAGCAGCTCCCTATCGGGGGCAACAGATACGCAGTATTTT; CDR3aa: CASSSLSGATDTQYF
d_gene: -; j_gene: TRBJ1-2; v_gene: TRBV6-2/TRBV6-3; abundance: many; CDR3nt: TGTGCCAGCAGTTACTCCCTACAGGGAGGGTATGGCTACACCTTC; CDR3aa: CASSYSLQGGYGYTF
d_gene: -; j_gene: TRBJ2-7; v_gene: TRBV29-1; abundance: many; CDR3nt: TGCAGCGTTGTGCCTGGGACAAAGTCCTACGAGCAGTACTTC; CDR3aa: CSVVPGTKSYEQYF
d_gene: TRBD2; j_gene: TRBJ2-5; v_gene: TRBV4-2; abundance: few; CDR3nt: TGTGCCAGCAGCCGAGGACTAGAAGAGACCCAGTACTTC; CDR3aa: CASSRGLEETQYF
d_gene: -; j_gene: TRBJ1-5; v_gene: TRBV28; abundance: many; CDR3nt: TGTGCCAGCAGTTTATGGGGAGGGTCCGGCAATCAGCCCCAGCATTTT; CDR3aa: CASSLWGGSGNQPQHF
d_gene: TRBD2; j_gene: TRBJ2-1; v_gene: TRBV12-3/TRBV12-4; abundance: many; CDR3nt: TGTGCCAGCACAAATAGCGGGACTAGCGGTGAGCAGTTCTTC; CDR3aa: CASTNSGTSGEQFF
d_gene: TRBD2; j_gene: TRBJ2-2; v_gene: TRBV9; abundance: -; CDR3nt: TGTGCCAGCAGCGTAGGTACTAGCGGGAGCCCTCCCGGGGAGCTGTTTTTT; CDR3aa: CASSVGTSGSPPGELFF
d_gene: -; j_gene: TRBJ1-5; v_gene: TRBV27; abundance: few; CDR3nt: TGTGCCAGCAGTTTATCCGGGGGCACAGATACGCAGCATTTT; CDR3aa: CASSLSGGTDTQHF
d_gene: -; j_gene: TRBJ1-6; v_gene: TRBV14; abundance: -; CDR3nt: TGTGCCAGCAGCCAAGATTGGGGTGCTAATTCACCCCTCCACTTT; CDR3aa: CASSQDWGANSPLHF
d_gene: TRBD2; j_gene: TRBJ2-1; v_gene: TRBV24-1; abundance: few; CDR3nt: TGTGCCACCAGAAGTTCTAGCGGTAACAATGAGCAGTTCTTC; CDR3aa: CATRSSSGNNEQFF
d_gene: -; j_gene: TRBJ1-4; v_gene: TRBV2; abundance: -; CDR3nt: TGTGCCAGCACCGCTTCACGCGGGGGAGGCAATGAAGAACTGTTTTTT; CDR3aa: CASTASRGGGNEELFF
d_gene: -; j_gene: TRBJ2-5; v_gene: TRBV24-1; abundance: many; CDR3nt: TGTGCCACCAGTGATTTGGGACAGCCCCAAGAGACCCAGTACTTC; CDR3aa: CATSDLGQPQETQYF
d_gene: -; j_gene: TRBJ2-3; v_gene: TRBV27; abundance: few; CDR3nt: TGTGCCACCCGTGAATATGGGAACACAGATACGCAGTATTTT; CDR3aa: CATREYGNTDTQYF